These T cell receptor beta chains were read from a single sample in a study of T cells in Graves' hyperthyroidism and ophthalmopathy. TCRdb fed the multiplex PCR reads into MiXCR, producing one record per CDR3 protein. Among around 250,000 distinct CDR3 sequences listed, approximately 14% were seen once. Sequencing was carried out using blood. These receptors all stem from a woman in her thirties or forties with Graves' hyperthyroidism that later progressed to Graves' ophthalmopathy. CDR3s include the opening cysteine and the closing phenylalanine or tryptophan. Each record gives: clone size, V gene, J gene, D gene, CDR3 protein, CDR3 DNA. D genes are given only for firm matches. Clone size, where shown, is once, few, many, or a class for clones that have expanded.

clone_size: many; v_call: TRBV20-1; j_call: TRBJ1-5; d_call: TRBD1; cdr3_aa: CSANRDRNQPQHF; cdr3_nt: TGCAGTGCAAATCGGGACAGAAATCAGCCCCAGCATTTT
clone_size: few; v_call: TRBV5-5; j_call: TRBJ2-6; d_call: -; cdr3_aa: CASSQTGSSGANVLTF; cdr3_nt: TGTGCCAGCAGCCAAACAGGCTCATCTGGGGCCAACGTCCTGACTTTC
clone_size: many; v_call: TRBV28; j_call: TRBJ1-2; d_call: -; cdr3_aa: CASSPRTGGYTF; cdr3_nt: TGTGCCAGCAGTCCCCGAACTGGTGGCTACACCTTC
clone_size: few; v_call: TRBV28; j_call: TRBJ2-7; d_call: TRBD1; cdr3_aa: CASSPRTGFEQYF; cdr3_nt: TGTGCCAGCAGTCCCCGGACAGGGTTTGAGCAGTACTTC
clone_size: many; v_call: TRBV3-1; j_call: TRBJ1-1; d_call: -; cdr3_aa: CASSPLGVLNTEAFF; cdr3_nt: TGTGCCAGCAGCCCCCTTGGGGTGCTGAACACTGAAGCTTTCTTT
clone_size: many; v_call: TRBV5-4; j_call: TRBJ2-7; d_call: -; cdr3_aa: CASSSFISRDGRDEQYF; cdr3_nt: TGTGCCAGCAGCTCCTTCATATCAAGGGACGGACGGGACGAGCAGTACTTC
clone_size: many; v_call: TRBV6-1; j_call: TRBJ1-1; d_call: TRBD1; cdr3_aa: CASRRLGTDDTEAFF; cdr3_nt: TGTGCCAGCAGGCGACTAGGGACAGACGACACTGAAGCTTTCTTT
clone_size: few; v_call: TRBV5-6; j_call: TRBJ1-2; d_call: -; cdr3_aa: CASSFGSYGYTF; cdr3_nt: TGTGCCAGCAGCTTTGGATCCTATGGCTACACCTTC
clone_size: many; v_call: TRBV14; j_call: TRBJ2-5; d_call: -; cdr3_aa: CASSQSPHQETQYF; cdr3_nt: TGTGCCAGCAGCCAATCCCCACACCAAGAGACCCAGTACTTC
clone_size: many; v_call: TRBV5-1; j_call: TRBJ1-5; d_call: TRBD1; cdr3_aa: CASSPDGTGVRGNQPQHF; cdr3_nt: TGCGCCAGCAGCCCCGACGGGACAGGGGTAAGAGGCAATCAGCCCCAGCATTTT
clone_size: many; v_call: TRBV14; j_call: TRBJ1-1; d_call: TRBD1; cdr3_aa: CASSHIHRGRTEAFF; cdr3_nt: TGTGCCAGCAGCCACATACACAGGGGAAGGACTGAAGCTTTCTTT
clone_size: many; v_call: TRBV30; j_call: TRBJ2-3; d_call: -; cdr3_aa: CAWSIPRRTSTDTQYF; cdr3_nt: TGTGCCTGGAGTATCCCCCGCAGGACTAGCACAGATACGCAGTATTTT
clone_size: -; v_call: TRBV5-4; j_call: TRBJ2-1; d_call: TRBD2; cdr3_aa: CASNVGTKGIYNEQFF; cdr3_nt: TGTGCCAGCAACGTGGGGACTAAGGGAATCTACAATGAGCAGTTCTTC
clone_size: few; v_call: TRBV10-2; j_call: TRBJ2-1; d_call: TRBD2; cdr3_aa: CASSDGGLAGWNEQFF; cdr3_nt: TGCGCCAGCAGTGATGGCGGTCTAGCGGGATGGAATGAGCAGTTCTTC
clone_size: many; v_call: TRBV19; j_call: TRBJ2-5; d_call: TRBD1; cdr3_aa: CASSRQGQGAGETQYF; cdr3_nt: TGTGCCAGTAGCAGACAGGGACAGGGGGCCGGAGAGACCCAGTACTTC
clone_size: many; v_call: TRBV28; j_call: TRBJ1-1; d_call: -; cdr3_aa: CASSPTGRNTEAFF; cdr3_nt: TGTGCCAGCAGCCCCACCGGGAGGAACACTGAAGCTTTCTTT
clone_size: many; v_call: TRBV28; j_call: TRBJ2-7; d_call: -; cdr3_aa: CASTSGGSYYEQYF; cdr3_nt: TGTGCCAGCACCTCAGGCGGCAGCTACTACGAGCAGTACTTC
clone_size: many; v_call: TRBV28; j_call: TRBJ2-7; d_call: -; cdr3_aa: CASTPGGRISYEQYF; cdr3_nt: TGTGCCAGCACCCCCGGGGGTCGAATATCCTACGAGCAGTACTTC
clone_size: -; v_call: TRBV28; j_call: TRBJ2-3; d_call: TRBD2; cdr3_aa: CASSLVASAGGTDTQYF; cdr3_nt: TGTGCCAGCAGTTTGGTGGCTTCTGCGGGAGGCACAGATACGCAGTATTTT
clone_size: many; v_call: TRBV24-1; j_call: TRBJ2-5; d_call: TRBD1; cdr3_aa: CATSDATGGAETQYF; cdr3_nt: TGTGCCACCAGTGATGCGACAGGGGGCGCGGAGACCCAGTACTTC
clone_size: many; v_call: TRBV6-1; j_call: TRBJ2-7; d_call: -; cdr3_aa: CATWIRYTPYEQYF; cdr3_nt: TGTGCCACCTGGATTAGGTACACCCCCTACGAGCAGTACTTC
clone_size: many; v_call: TRBV29-1; j_call: TRBJ2-7; d_call: TRBD1; cdr3_aa: CSAGTGIFEQYF; cdr3_nt: TGCAGCGCCGGGACAGGGATTTTCGAGCAGTACTTC
clone_size: many; v_call: TRBV28; j_call: TRBJ1-5; d_call: TRBD1; cdr3_aa: CASRTGTASNQPQHF; cdr3_nt: TGTGCCAGCAGAACCGGGACAGCTAGCAATCAGCCCCAGCATTTT
clone_size: few; v_call: TRBV28; j_call: TRBJ2-7; d_call: -; cdr3_aa: CASSVQRSYEQYF; cdr3_nt: TGTGCCAGCAGTGTCCAGCGGAGCTACGAGCAGTACTTC
clone_size: many; v_call: TRBV4-2; j_call: TRBJ2-2; d_call: TRBD2; cdr3_aa: CASSPGLAGVDGELFF; cdr3_nt: TGTGCCAGCAGCCCCGGACTAGCGGGAGTGGACGGGGAGCTGTTTTTT
clone_size: many; v_call: TRBV5-6; j_call: TRBJ1-6; d_call: TRBD1; cdr3_aa: CASSSGTGVGSPLHF; cdr3_nt: TGTGCCAGCAGCAGTGGGACAGGGGTGGGATCACCCCTCCACTTT
clone_size: -; v_call: TRBV6-2/TRBV6-3; j_call: TRBJ2-7; d_call: -; cdr3_aa: CASSSAGPFYEQYF; cdr3_nt: TGTGCCAGCAGCTCCGCCGGGCCCTTCTACGAGCAGTACTTC
clone_size: -; v_call: TRBV6-1; j_call: TRBJ1-5; d_call: -; cdr3_aa: CASSVPGSNQPQHF; cdr3_nt: TGTGCCAGCAGTGTACCGGGGTCCAATCAGCCCCAGCATTTT
clone_size: few; v_call: TRBV5-5; j_call: TRBJ1-2; d_call: -; cdr3_aa: CASSLGTAVGYTF; cdr3_nt: TGTGCCAGCAGCTTGGGGACCGCCGTGGGCTACACCTTC
clone_size: many; v_call: TRBV15; j_call: TRBJ1-3; d_call: -; cdr3_aa: CATTKGLSGNTIYF; cdr3_nt: TGTGCCACCACGAAGGGCTTATCTGGAAACACCATATATTTT
clone_size: -; v_call: TRBV10-2; j_call: TRBJ2-2; d_call: -; cdr3_aa: CASTNVKNTGELLF; cdr3_nt: TGCGCCAGCACGAACGTAAAGAACACCGGGGAGCTGCTTTTT
clone_size: many; v_call: TRBV12-3/TRBV12-4; j_call: TRBJ2-3; d_call: -; cdr3_aa: CASSLTVAADTQYF; cdr3_nt: TGTGCCAGCAGTTTAACCGTAGCGGCAGATACGCAGTATTTT
clone_size: many; v_call: TRBV28; j_call: TRBJ1-2; d_call: -; cdr3_aa: CASSEGGRNYGYTF; cdr3_nt: TGTGCCAGCAGTGAGGGGGGGCGAAACTATGGCTACACCTTC
clone_size: many; v_call: TRBV4-1; j_call: TRBJ2-7; d_call: TRBD2; cdr3_aa: CASSQAPGLATYEQYF; cdr3_nt: TGCGCCAGCAGCCAAGCCCCCGGACTAGCGACCTACGAGCAGTACTTC
clone_size: -; v_call: TRBV6-2/TRBV6-3; j_call: TRBJ2-3; d_call: TRBD2; cdr3_aa: CASILAGWTDTQDF; cdr3_nt: TGTGCCAGCATTCTAGCGGGATGGACAGATACGCAGGATTTT
clone_size: many; v_call: TRBV24-1; j_call: TRBJ2-3; d_call: -; cdr3_aa: CATREEETDTQYF; cdr3_nt: TGTGCCACCAGGGAAGAAGAAACAGATACGCAGTATTTT
clone_size: few; v_call: TRBV5-1; j_call: TRBJ2-2; d_call: TRBD1; cdr3_aa: CASSPPTGGTTGELFF; cdr3_nt: TGCGCCAGCAGCCCGCCGACAGGGGGCACGACCGGGGAGCTGTTTTTT
clone_size: many; v_call: TRBV7-8; j_call: TRBJ2-7; d_call: -; cdr3_aa: CASSLYGFGLDHEQYF; cdr3_nt: TGTGCCAGCAGCCTGTATGGTTTCGGTTTGGACCACGAGCAGTACTTC
clone_size: -; v_call: TRBV9; j_call: TRBJ2-7; d_call: -; cdr3_aa: CASSVEWGSHEQYF; cdr3_nt: TGTGCCAGCAGCGTAGAATGGGGTAGTCACGAGCAGTACTTC
clone_size: few; v_call: TRBV6-1; j_call: TRBJ2-1; d_call: -; cdr3_aa: CAGSWDVNNEQFF; cdr3_nt: TGTGCCGGTAGCTGGGACGTCAACAATGAGCAGTTCTTC
clone_size: few; v_call: TRBV30; j_call: TRBJ1-2; d_call: -; cdr3_aa: CAWRKQGSNYGYTF; cdr3_nt: TGTGCCTGGAGAAAACAGGGATCTAACTATGGCTACACCTTC
clone_size: many; v_call: TRBV28; j_call: TRBJ2-7; d_call: -; cdr3_aa: CASGLGSYEQYF; cdr3_nt: TGTGCCAGCGGATTAGGATCCTACGAGCAGTACTTC
clone_size: -; v_call: TRBV7-9; j_call: TRBJ1-5; d_call: -; cdr3_aa: CASSLGGSGEPQHF; cdr3_nt: TGTGCCAGCAGCTTAGGGGGGTCGGGAGAGCCCCAGCATTTT
clone_size: -; v_call: TRBV4-1; j_call: TRBJ2-3; d_call: TRBD2; cdr3_aa: CASNPVSGRAAGTDTQYF; cdr3_nt: TGCGCCAGCAACCCCGTGAGCGGGAGGGCCGCGGGCACAGATACGCAGTATTTT
clone_size: many; v_call: TRBV4-1; j_call: TRBJ2-7; d_call: TRBD2; cdr3_aa: CASSQVAGSYEQYF; cdr3_nt: TGCGCCAGCAGCCAAGTAGCGGGCTCCTACGAGCAGTACTTC
clone_size: -; v_call: TRBV19; j_call: TRBJ1-1; d_call: TRBD1; cdr3_aa: CASSTDRGPTEAFF; cdr3_nt: TGTGCCAGTAGTACCGACAGGGGGCCCACTGAAGCTTTCTTT
clone_size: many; v_call: TRBV18; j_call: TRBJ1-3; d_call: -; cdr3_aa: CASGGTLSGNTIYF; cdr3_nt: TGTGCCAGCGGCGGGACACTCTCTGGAAACACCATATATTTT
clone_size: many; v_call: TRBV27; j_call: TRBJ2-1; d_call: -; cdr3_aa: CASSLGSSDEQFF; cdr3_nt: TGTGCCAGCAGTTTGGGGTCGAGCGATGAGCAGTTCTTC
clone_size: -; v_call: TRBV7-3; j_call: TRBJ2-1; d_call: -; cdr3_aa: CASSVQGLGSYNEQFF; cdr3_nt: TGTGCCAGCAGCGTTCAGGGGCTGGGCTCCTACAATGAGCAGTTCTTC
clone_size: many; v_call: TRBV28; j_call: TRBJ2-3; d_call: TRBD2; cdr3_aa: CASSLLAGGETDTQYF; cdr3_nt: TGTGCCAGCAGTTTACTAGCGGGAGGGGAAACAGATACGCAGTATTTT